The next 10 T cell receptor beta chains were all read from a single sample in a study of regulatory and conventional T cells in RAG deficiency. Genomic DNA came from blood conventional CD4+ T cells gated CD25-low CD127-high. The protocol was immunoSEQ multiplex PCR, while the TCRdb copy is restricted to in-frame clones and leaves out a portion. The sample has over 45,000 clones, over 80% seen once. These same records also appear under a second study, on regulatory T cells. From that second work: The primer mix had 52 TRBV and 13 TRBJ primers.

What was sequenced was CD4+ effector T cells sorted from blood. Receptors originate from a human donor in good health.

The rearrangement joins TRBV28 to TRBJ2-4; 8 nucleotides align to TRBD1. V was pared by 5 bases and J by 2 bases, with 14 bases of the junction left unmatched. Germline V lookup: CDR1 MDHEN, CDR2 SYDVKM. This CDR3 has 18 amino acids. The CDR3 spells CASSLWTGTLGTKNIQYF. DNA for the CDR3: TGTGCCAGCAGTCTCTGGACAGGGACCTTGGGAACCAAAAACATTCAGTACTTC. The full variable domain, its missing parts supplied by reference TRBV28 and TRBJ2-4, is DVKVTQSSRYLVKRTGEKVFLECVQDMDHENMFWYRQDPGLGLRLIYFSYDVKMKEKGDIPEGYSVSREKKERFSLILESASTNQTSMYLCASSLWTGTLGTKNIQYFGAGTRLSVL.

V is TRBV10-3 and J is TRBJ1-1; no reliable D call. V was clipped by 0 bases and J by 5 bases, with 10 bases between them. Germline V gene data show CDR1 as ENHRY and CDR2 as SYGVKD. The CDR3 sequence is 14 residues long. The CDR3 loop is CAISESGRETEAFF. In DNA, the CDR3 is TGTGCCATCAGTGAGTCTGGGAGGGAAACTGAAGCTTTCTTT.

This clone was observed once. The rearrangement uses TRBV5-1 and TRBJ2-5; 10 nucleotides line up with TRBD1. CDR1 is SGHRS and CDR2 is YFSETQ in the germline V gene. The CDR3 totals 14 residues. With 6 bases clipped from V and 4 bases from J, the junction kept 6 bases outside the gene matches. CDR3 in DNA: TGCGCCAGCACCCGGGACAGGGGCGGAGAGACCCAGTACTTC. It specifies CASTRDRGGETQYF.

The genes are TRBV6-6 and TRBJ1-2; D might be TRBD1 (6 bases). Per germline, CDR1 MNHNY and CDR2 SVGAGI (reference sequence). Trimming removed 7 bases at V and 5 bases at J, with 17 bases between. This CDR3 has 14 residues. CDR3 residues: CASTPTRGQYGYTF. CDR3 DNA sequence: TGTGCCAGCACCCCTACCCGGGGGCAGTATGGCTACACCTTC.

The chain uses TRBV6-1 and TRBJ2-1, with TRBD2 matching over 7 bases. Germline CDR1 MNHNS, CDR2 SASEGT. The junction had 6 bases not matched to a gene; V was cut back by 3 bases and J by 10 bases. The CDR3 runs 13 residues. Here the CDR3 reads CASSEERGWEQFF. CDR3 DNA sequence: TGTGCCAGCAGTGAGGAGCGGGGATGGGAGCAGTTCTTC.

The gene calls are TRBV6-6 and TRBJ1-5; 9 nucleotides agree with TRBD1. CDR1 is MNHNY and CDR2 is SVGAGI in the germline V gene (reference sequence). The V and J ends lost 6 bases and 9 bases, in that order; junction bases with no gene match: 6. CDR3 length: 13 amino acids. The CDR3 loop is CASRSGTGRPQHF. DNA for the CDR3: TGTGCCAGCAGATCCGGGACAGGGAGGCCCCAGCATTTT.

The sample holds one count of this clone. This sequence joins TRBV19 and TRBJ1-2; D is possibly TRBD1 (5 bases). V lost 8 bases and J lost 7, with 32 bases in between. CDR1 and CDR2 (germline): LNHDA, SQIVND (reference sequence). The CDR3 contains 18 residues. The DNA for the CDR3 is TGTGCCAGTGCATTTCTCACCGGGACCTCCGGTGGGTTGGGTGGCTACACCTTC. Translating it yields CASAFLTGTSGGLGGYTF.

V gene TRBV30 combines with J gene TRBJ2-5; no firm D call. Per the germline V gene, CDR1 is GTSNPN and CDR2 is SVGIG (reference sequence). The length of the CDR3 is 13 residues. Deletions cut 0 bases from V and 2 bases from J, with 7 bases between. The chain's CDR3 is CAWSVHLQETQYF. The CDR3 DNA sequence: TGTGCCTGGAGTGTACATCTTCAAGAGACCCAGTACTTC.

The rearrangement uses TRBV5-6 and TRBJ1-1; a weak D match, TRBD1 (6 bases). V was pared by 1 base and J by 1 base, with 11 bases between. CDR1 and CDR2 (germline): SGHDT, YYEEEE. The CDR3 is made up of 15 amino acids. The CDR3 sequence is CASSLTLQGNTEAFF. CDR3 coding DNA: TGTGCCAGCAGCTTGACCCTACAGGGGAACACTGAAGCTTTCTTT.

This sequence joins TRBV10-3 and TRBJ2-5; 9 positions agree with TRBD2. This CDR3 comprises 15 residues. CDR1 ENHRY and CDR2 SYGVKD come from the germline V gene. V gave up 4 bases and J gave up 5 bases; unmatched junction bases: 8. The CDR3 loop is CAISGGGGAPETQYF. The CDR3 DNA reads TGTGCCATCAGTGGAGGCGGGGGGGCCCCGGAGACCCAGTACTTC.